A selection of T cell receptor beta chains follows, all from one sample in a study of blood T cell repertoires in COVID-19. Clones were read by immunoSEQ multiplex PCR, and TCRdb kept only the in-frame ones, dropping some. The data hold some 310,000 clones, with around 90% observed a single time. The sample consisted of peripheral blood. These receptors were taken from a woman younger than 45 with COVID-19, enrolled during active disease. Each CDR3 is given with its conserved first and last residue. D genes are given only for firm matches. The size of a clone is reported for some rows only, either as once, few or many, or as a class for expanded clones.

TRBJ2-7 TRBV6-5 NA TRBD2 CASVRTSGTYEQYF
TRBJ2-5 TRBV7-7 NA TRBD1 CASSSGQGETQYF
TRBJ1-3 TRBV23-1 NA NA CASSQSVSGNTIYF
TRBJ1-1 TRBV7-8 NA NA CASSLAGNHGGTEAFF
TRBJ2-3 TRBV7-6 once NA CASRLDPADTQYF
TRBJ1-2 TRBV6-1 NA TRBD1 CASSEARRGLGYGYTF
TRBJ1-1 TRBV3-1/TRBV3-2 NA TRBD1 CASSPDRDWAEAFF
TRBJ2-7 TRBV5-1 once NA CASSWGTPTYEQYF
TRBJ1-3 TRBV15 NA NA CATSRDRYSGNTIYF
TRBJ1-3 TRBV27 NA TRBD1 CASSYTGEGNTIYF
TRBJ2-7 TRBV30 NA TRBD2 CAWSLTSGTGEQYF
TRBJ2-1 TRBV7-2 NA TRBD2 CASSLEWTSGKQFF
TRBJ2-7 TRBV7-2 NA NA CASSFEALREQYF
TRBJ1-1 TRBV11-2 NA TRBD1 CASSLGNTGGRTEAFF
TRBJ1-5 TRBV6-5 NA TRBD1 CASRPGGRNQPQHF
TRBJ2-3 TRBV5-1 NA NA CASSLLGAARSTDTQYF
TRBJ2-1 TRBV29-1 NA NA CSVAGTEGYNEQFF
TRBJ2-1 TRBV24-1 NA TRBD1 CATSDGQAGSYNEQFF
TRBJ1-1 TRBV7-3 NA NA CASSLDRKNTEAFF
TRBJ1-4 TRBV9 NA NA CASSSDRQPPREKLFF
TRBJ2-3 TRBV2 NA TRBD1 CASRYRTTGSDTQYF
TRBJ2-4 TRBV28 NA TRBD1 CASSSPGTGPNIQYF
TRBJ2-1 TRBV6-5 NA NA CASRDSPSSYNEQFF
TRBJ2-2 TRBV2 NA NA CASSETRNTGELFF
TRBJ2-7 TRBV11-2 NA NA CASSLFARGEQYF
TRBJ1-4 TRBV10-1 NA TRBD1 CATGQEAEKLFF
TRBJ1-1 TRBV11-2 NA NA CASSLVLGETEAFF
TRBJ1-5 TRBV10-3 NA NA CATCYISNQPQHF
TRBJ2-3 TRBV28 NA TRBD2 CASNLGTSGTDTQYF
TRBJ1-1 TRBV7-9 NA NA CASSVGQQNTEAFF
TRBJ2-1 TRBV20-1 NA NA CSALSRNEQFF
TRBJ2-1 TRBV30 NA NA CAWSPLGVSGPGLGIF
TRBJ2-1 TRBV5-4 NA NA CASSLVASNEQFF
TRBJ1-2 TRBV6-6 NA TRBD1 CASSGRDRGYGYTF
TRBJ2-7 TRBV6-6 NA TRBD2 CASSYMSAGGSYEQYF
TRBJ2-7 TRBV30 NA NA CAWSASYEQYF
TRBJ1-4 TRBV7-8 NA TRBD1 CASSWGQATEKLFF
TRBJ1-4 TRBV27 once NA CASSFKAGSNEKLFF
TRBJ1-2 TRBV30 NA TRBD1 CAALQGAQNTYGYTF
TRBJ2-7 TRBV3-1/TRBV3-2 NA NA CASSKGDIISYEQYF
TRBJ1-1 TRBV7-2 NA TRBD1 CASSARPGQGAKAFF
TRBJ2-3 TRBV5-1 NA NA CASSLESRALGTDTQYF
TRBJ1-2 TRBV2 few NA CASRQDTYGYTF